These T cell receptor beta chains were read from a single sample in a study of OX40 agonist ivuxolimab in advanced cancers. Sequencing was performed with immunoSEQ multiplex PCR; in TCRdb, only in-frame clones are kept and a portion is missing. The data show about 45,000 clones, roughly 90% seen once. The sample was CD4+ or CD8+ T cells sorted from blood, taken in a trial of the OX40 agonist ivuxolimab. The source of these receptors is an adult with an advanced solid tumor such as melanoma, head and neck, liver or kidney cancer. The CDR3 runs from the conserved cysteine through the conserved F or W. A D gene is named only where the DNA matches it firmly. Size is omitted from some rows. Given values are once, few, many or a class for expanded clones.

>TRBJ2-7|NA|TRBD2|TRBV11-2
CASNLGGSIYEQYF
TGTGCCAGCAACCTGGGAGGGTCAATCTACGAGCAGTACTTC
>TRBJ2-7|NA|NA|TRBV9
CASSVRPPGLMLGDHYEQYF
TGTGCCAGCAGCGTAAGGCCCCCGGGACTCATGCTGGGGGACCACTACGAGCAGTACTTC
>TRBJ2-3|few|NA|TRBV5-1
CASTGIPRTDTQYF
TGCGCCTCCACTGGAATCCCTCGCACAGATACGCAGTATTTT
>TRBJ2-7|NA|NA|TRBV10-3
CAISEVGEQYF
TGTGCCATCAGTGAGGTTGGCGAGCAGTACTTC
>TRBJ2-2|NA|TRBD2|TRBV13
CASSSGLAGERSTGELFF
TGTGCCAGCAGCTCGGGACTAGCGGGAGAGAGATCAACCGGGGAGCTGTTTTTT
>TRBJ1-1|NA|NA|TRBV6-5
CASSQGAVAFF
TGTGCCAGCAGCCAAGGGGCGGTAGCTTTCTTT
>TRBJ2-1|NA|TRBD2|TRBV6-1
CASVGLVNEQFF
TGTGCCAGCGTTGGACTAGTAAATGAGCAGTTCTTC
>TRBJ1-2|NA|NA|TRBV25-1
CASKLGYGYTF
TGTGCCAGCAAACTTGGGTATGGCTACACCTTC
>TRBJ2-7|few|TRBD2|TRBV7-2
CASSPRIAGLPYEQYF
TGTGCCAGCAGCCCCCGGATAGCGGGACTACCCTACGAGCAGTACTTC
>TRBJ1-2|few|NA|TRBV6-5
CASSYSNPGGYYGYTF
TGTGCCAGCAGTTACTCGAATCCAGGAGGGTACTATGGCTACACCTTC
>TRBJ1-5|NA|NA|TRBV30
CAWSAGISNQPQHF
TGTGCCTGGAGCGCAGGGATTAGCAATCAGCCCCAGCATTTT
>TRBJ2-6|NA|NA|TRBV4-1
CASSQDGGANVLTF
TGCGCCAGCAGCCAAGACGGTGGGGCCAACGTCCTGACTTTC
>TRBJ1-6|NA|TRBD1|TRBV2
CASGWGRGPRGNNSPLHF
TGTGCCAGCGGTTGGGGCAGGGGGCCAAGGGGGAATAATTCACCCCTCCACTTT
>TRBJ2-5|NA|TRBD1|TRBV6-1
CASSEEDRGSAGNQETQYF
TGTGCCAGCAGTGAAGAGGACAGGGGGTCCGCGGGGAACCAAGAGACCCAGTACTTC
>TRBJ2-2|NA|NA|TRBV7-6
CASSLPPGHYTGELFF
TGTGCCAGCAGCTTACCCCCGGGACATTACACCGGGGAGCTGTTTTTT
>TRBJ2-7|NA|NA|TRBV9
CASSVKSLGYEQYF
TGTGCCAGCAGCGTAAAGTCGTTGGGGTACGAGCAGTACTTC
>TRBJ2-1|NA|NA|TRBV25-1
CASTGGVNEQFF
TGTGCCAGCACAGGGGGGGTCAATGAGCAGTTCTTC
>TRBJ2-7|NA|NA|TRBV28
CASSLIREQYF
TGTGCCAGCAGTTTAATTCGCGAGCAGTACTTC
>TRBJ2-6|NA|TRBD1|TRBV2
CASRPTRDRGYSGANVLTF
TGTGCCAGCAGACCAACCCGGGACAGGGGGTACTCTGGGGCCAACGTCCTGACTTTC
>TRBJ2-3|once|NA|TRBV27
CASSSTTDTQYF
TGTGCCAGCAGTTCTACCACAGATACGCAGTATTTT
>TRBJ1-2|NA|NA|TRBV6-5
CASSSPGGYTF
TGTGCCAGCAGTTCCCCGGGGGGCTACACCTTC
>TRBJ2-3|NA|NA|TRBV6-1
CASNRGASTDTQYF
TGTGCCAGCAATCGAGGGGCCTCCACAGATACGCAGTATTTT
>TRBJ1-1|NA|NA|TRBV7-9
CASSSRQENTEAFF
TGTGCCAGCAGCTCAAGACAGGAGAACACTGAAGCTTTCTTT
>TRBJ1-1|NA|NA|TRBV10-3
CAISKQGHTEAFF
TGTGCCATCAGCAAGCAGGGGCACACTGAAGCTTTCTTT
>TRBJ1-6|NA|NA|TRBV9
CASSSPGLWSPLHF
TGTGCCAGCAGCTCCCCGGGGCTCTGGTCACCCCTCCACTTT
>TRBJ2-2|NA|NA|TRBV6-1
CASTEGSTGELFF
TGTGCCAGCACCGAGGGCAGTACGGGGGAGCTGTTTTTT
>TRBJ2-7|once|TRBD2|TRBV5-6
CASSSSGSDEQYF
TGTGCCAGCAGCTCAAGCGGGAGTGACGAGCAGTACTTC
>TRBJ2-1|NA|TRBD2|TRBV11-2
CASSLGGRGYEQFF
TGTGCCAGCAGCTTGGGAGGGAGAGGCTATGAGCAGTTCTTC
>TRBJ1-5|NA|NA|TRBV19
CASIGPYSNQPQHF
TGTGCCAGTATTGGCCCGTATAGCAATCAGCCCCAGCATTTT
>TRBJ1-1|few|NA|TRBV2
CATELASTEAFF
TGTGCCACCGAGTTAGCTTCCACTGAAGCTTTCTTT
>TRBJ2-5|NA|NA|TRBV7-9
CASSLAETQYF
TGTGCCAGCAGCTTAGCGGAGACCCAGTACTTC
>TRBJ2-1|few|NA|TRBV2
CASSVRRGPYNEQFF
TGTGCCAGCAGTGTTAGGCGGGGGCCCTACAATGAGCAGTTCTTC
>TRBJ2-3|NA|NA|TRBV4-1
CASSQESSSTDTQYF
TGCGCCAGCAGCCAAGAGTCTTCTAGCACAGATACGCAGTATTTT
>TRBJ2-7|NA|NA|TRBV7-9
CASSSRVYEQYF
TGTGCCAGCAGCTCCAGGGTTTACGAGCAGTACTTC
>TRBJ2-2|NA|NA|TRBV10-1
CASSQDGENTGELFF
TGCGCCAGCAGCCAAGACGGGGAAAACACCGGGGAGCTGTTTTTT
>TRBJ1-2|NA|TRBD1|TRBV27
CASSFGTGNYGYTF
TGTGCCAGCAGTTTCGGGACAGGGAACTATGGCTACACCTTC
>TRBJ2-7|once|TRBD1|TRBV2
CASSTGQGITYEQYF
TGTGCCAGCAGTACCGGACAGGGGATCACCTACGAGCAGTACTTC
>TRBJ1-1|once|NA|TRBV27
CASGGGAGTEAFF
TGTGCCAGCGGCGGGGGCGCAGGCACTGAAGCTTTCTTT
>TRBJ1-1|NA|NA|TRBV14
CASSQGFIGAFF
TGTGCCAGCAGCCAAGGATTTATAGGTGCTTTCTTT